This T cell receptor beta chain came from a study of OX40 agonist ivuxolimab in advanced cancers. Study as a whole: Ivuxolimab, an agonistic anti-OX40 (CD134) antibody, was given to patients. Partial responses were observed in three patients, of whom one had hepatocellular carcinoma and two had cutaneous melanoma.

With 2 bases removed from V and 0 bases from J, the gap between germline ends came to 2 bases. The CDR3 runs to 13 residues. Germline V CDR1 and CDR2: MNHEY, SVGAGI. Only in-frame clones appear in the TCRdb table, and some are missing; sequencing was by immunoSEQ multiplex PCR. This sample has some 100,000 clones, with around 90% found just once. This TCR derives from an adult with an advanced solid tumor such as melanoma, head and neck, liver or kidney cancer. The sequencing here drew on CD4+ or CD8+ T cells sorted from blood, taken in a trial of the OX40 agonist ivuxolimab. The chain carries TRBV6-5 and TRBJ1-3; the D is unclear. Here the CDR3 DNA reads TGTGCCAGCAGTTACAACTCTGGAAACACCATATATTTT. It yields the protein CASSYNSGNTIYF.